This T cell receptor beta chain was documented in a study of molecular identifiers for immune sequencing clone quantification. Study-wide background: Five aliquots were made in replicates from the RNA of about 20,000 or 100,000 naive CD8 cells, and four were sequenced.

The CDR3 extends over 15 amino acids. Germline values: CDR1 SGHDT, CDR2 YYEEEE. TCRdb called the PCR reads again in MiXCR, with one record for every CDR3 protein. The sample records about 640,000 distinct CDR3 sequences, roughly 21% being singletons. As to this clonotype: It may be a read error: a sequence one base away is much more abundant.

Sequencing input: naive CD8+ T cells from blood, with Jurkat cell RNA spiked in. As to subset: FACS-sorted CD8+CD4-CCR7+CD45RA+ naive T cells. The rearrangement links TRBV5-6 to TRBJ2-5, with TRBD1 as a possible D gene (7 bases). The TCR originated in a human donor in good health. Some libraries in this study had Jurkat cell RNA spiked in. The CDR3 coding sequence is TGTGCCAGCAGCTGGGACAGAGGGGGGCAAGGGACCCAGTACTTC. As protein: CASSWDRGGQGTQYF.